One and the same sample provided the 13 T cell receptor beta chains below, sequenced in a study of cytomegalovirus exposure and HLA in healthy donors. Amplification used 60 Vbeta primers and 13 Jbeta primers. Sequencing used immunoSEQ multiplex PCR; TCRdb keeps in-frame clones, though not all of them. The top ten hold 2% to 3% of the sample, which has under 100,000 clones, 79% seen once. Sequencing was done on a sample of PBMCs. All receptors come from a man aged 25 to 40 in good health and CMV-seronegative.

This chain joins TRBV7-6 and TRBJ2-3; D is perhaps TRBD1 (5 bases). V was pared by 4 bases and J by 10 bases, with 12 bases between. The CDR3 covers 12 residues. Germline V gene data show CDR1 as SGHVS and CDR2 as FNYEAQ. The CDR3 DNA is TGTGCCAGCAGCTATGGGCAGGGTCCGCAGTATTTT. Encoded protein: CASSYGQGPQYF.

This clone came up a few times. V and J are TRBV5-1 and TRBJ2-5; D is unclear. This CDR3 spans 12 amino acids. CDR1 is SGHRS and CDR2 is YFSETQ in the germline V gene. Trimming took 3 bases from V and 5 from J, leaving 8 bases between them. The CDR3 DNA follows: TGCGCCAGCAGCTCCGCTATGGAGACCCAGTACTTC. It translates to CASSSAMETQYF.

The rearrangement joins TRBV27 to TRBJ1-5, with TRBD1 matching 8 bases. V gave up 3 bases and J gave up 0 bases; unmatched junction bases: 10. Germline V gene lookup returns CDR1 MNHEY and CDR2 SMNVEV (reference sequence). CDR3 length equals 18 residues. CDR3 sequence: CASSFGQGAVLSNQPQHF. The CDR3 DNA sequence: TGTGCCAGCAGTTTCGGACAGGGTGCAGTCCTTAGCAATCAGCCCCAGCATTTT.

The chain joins TRBV19 to TRBJ1-5, with unresolved D. The CDR3 spans 14 residues. Trimming left V 7 bases short and J 0 bases short, with 10 bases between. CDR1 is LNHDA and CDR2 is SQIVND in the germline V gene (reference sequence). CDR3 amino acids: CASTPLSSNQPQHF. The DNA for the CDR3 is TGTGCCAGTACTCCCTTGAGTAGCAATCAGCCCCAGCATTTT. The entire variable domain, with the rest obtained from reference TRBV19 and TRBJ1-5, is as follows: DGGITQSPKYLFRKEGQNVTLSCEQNLNHDAMYWYRQDPGQGLRLIYYSQIVNDFQKGDIAEGYSVSREKKESFPLTVTSAQKNPTAFYLCASTPLSSNQPQHFGDGTRLSIL.

The chain joins TRBV5-4 to TRBJ2-2; 9 nucleotides match TRBD1. J was trimmed by 7 bases and V by 9 bases; bases with no gene match: 13. The CDR3 is 15 amino acids. CDR1 SGHNT and CDR2 YYREEE come from the germline V gene (reference sequence). The CDR3 region is CAITGQGVSGGELFF. The CDR3 DNA reads TGTGCCATTACGGGACAGGGTGTATCGGGCGGGGAGCTGTTTTTT.

V gene TRBV5-1 combines with J gene TRBJ2-7; 7 nucleotides align to TRBD1. V lost 4 bases, J lost 3 bases, and 7 bases stayed unmatched. Per germline, CDR1 SGHRS and CDR2 YFSETQ. This CDR3 contains 14 residues. Here the CDR3 reads CASSGGQRVYEQYF. CDR3 DNA sequence: TGCGCCAGCAGCGGGGGACAGCGCGTCTACGAGCAGTACTTC.

This sequence joins TRBV19 and TRBJ1-1; unclear D gene. Germline V gene lookup returns CDR1 LNHDA and CDR2 SQIVND (reference sequence). V was clipped by 3 bases and J by 0 bases, with 8 bases between them. This CDR3 has 14 residues. In nucleotides, the CDR3 is TGTGCCAGTAGTATTGAACTTCTGAACACTGAAGCTTTCTTT. It is translated as CASSIELLNTEAFF.

This rearrangement joins TRBV9 to TRBJ2-2; TRBD1 agrees at 11 bases. The J segment lost 2 bases and the V segment lost 4 bases, leaving 4 bases of the junction unmatched. Germline CDR1 reads SGDLS; CDR2 reads YYNGEE. The CDR3 spans 16 residues. In DNA form, the CDR3 reads TGTGCCAGCAGCTCAGGGACAGGGGGAAACACCGGGGAGCTGTTTTTT. As protein: CASSSGTGGNTGELFF. Using reference TRBV9 and TRBJ2-2 for the parts outside the CDR3, the full variable domain is DSGVTQTPKHLITATGQRVTLRCSPRSGDLSVYWYQQSLDQGLQFLIQYYNGEERAKGNILERFSAQQFPDLHSELNLSSLELGDSALYFCASSSGTGGNTGELFFGEGSRLTVL.

The chain employs TRBV5-6 and TRBJ2-3; 10 nucleotides agree with TRBD2. The trim removed 6 bases at V and 4 bases at J, leaving 11 bases unmatched. The CDR3 covers 16 residues. In germline, CDR1 is SGHDT, CDR2 YYEEEE. The CDR3 nucleotides are TGTGCCAGCATCGGTATTCTAGCGGGGGAAGCAGATACGCAGTATTTT. It yields the protein CASIGILAGEADTQYF.

This clone was picked up a small number of times. The gene calls are TRBV19 and TRBJ1-4, with TRBD1 matching over 12 bases. CDR3 length: 15 residues. Germline assignment: CDR1 LNHDA and CDR2 SQIVND (reference sequence). J was trimmed by 8 bases and V by 7 bases; bases with no gene match: 8. CDR3 sequence: CASTGTGGHREKLFF. CDR3 nucleotides: TGTGCCAGTACCGGGACAGGGGGCCACAGGGAAAAACTGTTTTTT.

The chain links TRBV28 to TRBJ1-1; D may be TRBD1 (6 bases). The CDR3 sequence is 12 residues long. The germline V gene has CDR1 MDHEN and CDR2 SYDVKM. The V end lost 3 bases, the J end lost 6 bases, and 8 bases lay between the germline ends. The CDR3 DNA sequence: TGTGCCAGCAGTTTGGGGGCAGCTGAAGCTTTCTTT. It encodes CASSLGAAEAFF.

The rearrangement uses TRBV6-1 and TRBJ2-1; D may be TRBD2 (5 bases). The CDR3 length is 11 residues. Germline CDR1 and CDR2: MNHNS and SASEGT. V was clipped by 11 bases and J by 5 bases, with 10 bases between them. The CDR3 here is CAVRRNNEQFF. The DNA of the CDR3 is TGTGCCGTCAGGAGGAACAATGAGCAGTTCTTC.

This chain links TRBV19 with TRBJ2-2, with TRBD1 matching over 11 bases. V trimming: 10 bases; J trimming: 3 bases; junction bases outside the gene matches: 4. The CDR3 covers 14 residues. Germline values: CDR1 LNHDA, CDR2 SQIVND (reference sequence). The CDR3 here is CATRDRGDTGELFF. The CDR3 DNA reads TGTGCCACCCGGGACAGGGGGGACACCGGGGAGCTGTTTTTT.